The 26 T cell receptor beta chains presented below share a single source sample, sequenced in a study of T cell responses to AZD1222 COVID-19 vaccine. TCRdb's table, derived via immunoSEQ multiplex PCR, lists solely in-frame clones and lacks some. The sample consists of over 75,000 clones, 75% to 90% of them appearing once. The sequences come from peripheral blood, collected 28 days after the second AZD1222 dose. All receptors derive from an adult who received the AZD1222 COVID-19 vaccine.

This chain uses TRBV7-9 with TRBJ2-1, with D possibly being TRBD1 (5 bases). This CDR3 is built from 12 residues. Germline CDR1 is SEHNR and CDR2 is FQNEAQ (reference sequence). V gave up 5 bases and J gave up 9 bases, with 11 bases separating them. CDR3 sequence: CASSPGQPEQFF. The CDR3 nucleotides read TGTGCCAGCAGCCCAGGACAACCTGAGCAGTTCTTC.

This rearrangement joins TRBV6-5 to TRBJ1-2; 9 nucleotides align to TRBD1. The trim removed 6 bases at V and 4 bases at J, leaving 3 bases unmatched. The CDR3 loop spans 13 amino acids. CDR1 and CDR2 (germline): MNHEY, SVGAGI. CDR3 DNA: TGTGCCAGCAGCTGGGGACAGGGCTATGGCTACACCTTC. Encoded protein: CASSWGQGYGYTF.

This sequence joins TRBV25-1 and TRBJ2-7; 7 bases line up with TRBD1. Germline values: CDR1 MGHDK, CDR2 SYGVNS. CDR3 length: 14 amino acids. The trim removed 4 bases at V and 0 bases at J, leaving 3 bases unmatched. In DNA, the CDR3 is TGTGCCAGCAGTGGACAGGGCCACTCCTACGAGCAGTACTTC. It codes for CASSGQGHSYEQYF.

This rearrangement joins TRBV5-5 to TRBJ1-5, with unresolved D. CDR1 and CDR2 from the germline V gene are SGHKS and YYEKEE (reference sequence). Trimming removed 0 bases from V and 6 bases from J, with 7 bases in between. This CDR3 is built from 13 residues. The DNA for the CDR3 is TGTGCCAGCAGCTTGGATAGTGGTCAGCCCCAGCATTTT. Protein product: CASSLDSGQPQHF.

The chain has TRBV4-1 and TRBJ1-1, with 7 bases that match TRBD1. The CDR3 covers 19 residues. Per the germline V gene, CDR1 is MGHRA and CDR2 is YSYEKL. The junction had 22 bases not matched to a gene; V was cut back by 4 bases and J by 5 bases. The CDR3 spells CASSREERGGGGLTTEAFF. CDR3 DNA sequence: TGCGCCAGCAGCCGGGAAGAGAGGGGAGGGGGCGGACTGACTACTGAAGCTTTCTTT.

The J gene is TRBJ2-1, the V gene TRBV4-2; possible D gene TRBD2, 6 bases. Trimming shortened V by 0 bases and J by 9 bases, and 18 bases separated the two germline ends. The germline CDR1 and CDR2 sequences are LGHNA and YNFKEQ. The length of the CDR3 is 16 residues. CDR3 protein: CASSQDVTSVSGEQFF. CDR3 sequence (DNA): TGTGCCAGCAGCCAAGACGTGACTAGTGTTTCCGGTGAGCAGTTCTTC.

The chain couples TRBV25-1 to TRBJ1-5, with TRBD1 as a possible D gene (6 bases). V was cut by 6 bases and J by 2 bases, with 14 bases left in between. Germline CDR1 is MGHDK and CDR2 is SYGVNS. The CDR3 covers 15 residues. The DNA for the CDR3 is TGTGCCAGCAGCCACTCAGGGGCCGGCAATCAGCCCCAGCATTTT. Its translation: CASSHSGAGNQPQHF.

This clone has a handful of counts. DNA of the CDR3: TGTGCCAGCAGTCGGGACAGGAACTATGGCTACACCTTC. It is translated as CASSRDRNYGYTF. The chain links TRBV9 to TRBJ1-2, with 8 bases fitting TRBD1. V dropped 5 bases and J dropped 2; count of bases not matched to a gene: 2. There are 13 residues in the CDR3. Germline-derived CDR1 and CDR2 are SGDLS and YYNGEE.

This chain joins TRBV10-3 and TRBJ1-5; D remains unclear. The V gene's germline CDR1 is ENHRY and CDR2 SYGVKD. The CDR3 runs to 16 residues. The V and J ends lost 6 bases and 8 bases respectively, with 23 bases between them. The CDR3 reads CAISTTRTVLGEPQHF. The CDR3 DNA sequence: TGTGCCATCAGCACCACTAGGACGGTTCTTGGCGAGCCCCAGCATTTT.

This chain links TRBV18 with TRBJ2-7; D may be TRBD2 (5 bases). The V and J ends lost 3 bases and 5 bases respectively, with 20 bases between them. Germline CDR1 and CDR2: KGHSH and LQKENI. CDR3 length: 16 amino acids. The CDR3 here is CASSPRLVSGDDEQYF. CDR3 coding DNA: TGTGCCAGCTCACCCCGACTGGTAAGCGGAGACGACGAGCAGTACTTC. Together with reference TRBV18 and TRBJ2-7, the CDR3 gives the full variable domain: NAGVMQNPRHLVRRRGQEARLRCSPMKGHSHVYWYRQLPEEGLKFMVYLQKENIIDESGMPKERFSAEFPKEGPSILRIQQVVRGDSAAYFCASSPRLVSGDDEQYFGPGTRLTVT.

The rearrangement joins TRBV19 to TRBJ2-1; TRBD2 aligns across 11 bases. The germline gives CDR1 LNHDA, CDR2 SQIVND (reference sequence). The CDR3 extends over 16 amino acids. With 1 base clipped from V and 5 bases from J, the junction kept 4 bases outside the gene matches. The CDR3 is CASSIGTSGLHNEQFF. For the CDR3, the DNA is TGTGCCAGTAGTATAGGGACTAGCGGGCTTCACAATGAGCAGTTCTTC.

The sample holds a few counts of this clone. CDR3 DNA: TGCGCCAGCAGCCATGAAATGGGGGCCCAAGGGGGGGAGCTGTTTTTT. Protein sequence: CASSHEMGAQGGELFF. This chain links TRBV4-3 with TRBJ2-2, with D possibly being TRBD1 (6 bases). Trimming shortened V by 3 bases and J by 8 bases, and 19 bases separated the two germline ends. Germline-derived CDR1 and CDR2 are LGHNA and YSLEER. The CDR3 consists of 16 residues.

The chain carries TRBV27 and TRBJ1-5; TRBD1 is a possible D gene (5 bases). This CDR3 has 14 residues. V gave up 7 bases and J gave up 6 bases, with 16 bases separating them. CDR1 and CDR2 from the germline V gene are MNHEY and SMNVEV (reference sequence). The CDR3 here is CASTSGRGTQPQHF. The CDR3 DNA is TGTGCCAGCACCTCGGGTAGGGGAACTCAGCCCCAGCATTTT.

The gene calls are TRBV10-3 and TRBJ1-4; TRBD1 is a possible D gene (6 bases). V lost 6 bases to trimming and J lost 5 bases, with 10 bases between them. This CDR3 has 13 amino acids. Germline CDR1 and CDR2: ENHRY and SYGVKD. CDR3 loop: CAIRETGNEKLFF. In DNA form, the CDR3 reads TGTGCCATCAGGGAAACAGGGAATGAAAAACTGTTTTTT.

This clone appeared a few times. V is TRBV7-9 and J is TRBJ2-2; D ambiguous. Trimming left V 3 bases short and J 4 bases short, with 9 bases between. The CDR3 extends over 14 amino acids. Germline V gene lookup returns CDR1 SEHNR and CDR2 FQNEAQ (reference sequence). The CDR3 reads CASSLRGTTGELFF. The CDR3 bases are TGTGCCAGCAGCTTGAGAGGCACCACCGGGGAGCTGTTTTTT.

The chain is built from TRBV2 and TRBJ2-7; D is perhaps TRBD1 or TRBD2 (5 bases each). V shed 6 bases and J shed 6 bases, with 15 bases lying between them. Germline CDR1 SNHLY, CDR2 FYNNEI. CDR3 length: 13 amino acids. The CDR3 nucleotides are TGTGCCAGCAGGACCGGGACCCTTGGCGAGCAGTACTTC. It is translated as CASRTGTLGEQYF.

This clone appeared a few times. In DNA form, the CDR3 reads TGTGCCAGCAGCTTACTGGGCAGGGACAACACTGAAGCTTTCTTT. Its translation is CASSLLGRDNTEAFF. This chain uses TRBV7-9 with TRBJ1-1; TRBD1 is a possible D gene (5 bases). The germline gives CDR1 SEHNR, CDR2 FQNEAQ (reference sequence). V lost 2 bases and J lost 2, with 12 bases in between. CDR3 length: 15 amino acids.

The rearrangement joins TRBV30 to TRBJ1-4, with a tentative D call TRBD1 (5 bases). CDR3 size: 15 residues. The germline V and J ends were trimmed by 3 bases and 8 bases, with 19 bases remaining between them. The germline CDR1 and CDR2 sequences are GTSNPN and SVGIG (reference sequence). The CDR3 loop is CAWRGADPIGEKLFF. Written as DNA, the CDR3 is TGTGCCTGGAGAGGGGCGGACCCTATCGGGGAAAAACTGTTTTTT. Variable domain in full (rest from reference TRBV30 and TRBJ1-4): SQTIHQWPATLVQPVGSPLSLECTVEGTSNPNLYWYRQAAGRGLQLLFYSVGIGQISSEVPQNLSASRPQDRQFILSSKKLLLSDSGFYLCAWRGADPIGEKLFFGSGTQLSVL.

In DNA form, the CDR3 reads TGTGCCAGCAGCTATACCTATGGCTACACCTTC. Its translation is CASSYTYGYTF. The rearrangement links TRBV7-2 to TRBJ1-2; the D is unclear. CDR1 and CDR2 from the germline V gene are SGHTA and FQGNSA. V lost 4 bases and J lost 4, with 4 bases in between. The CDR3 runs 11 residues.

CDR3 nucleotides: TGTGCCAGCAGCGGAGGGGGTATTGCAACTAATGAAAAACTGTTTTTT. This gives the protein CASSGGGIATNEKLFF. The V and J genes are TRBV5-5 and TRBJ1-4, with D maybe TRBD1 (6 bases). In germline, CDR1 is SGHKS, CDR2 YYEKEE (reference sequence). CDR3 size: 16 residues. V lost 4 bases to trimming and J lost 0 bases, with 13 bases between them.

J is TRBJ2-5 and V is TRBV5-6; D call uncertain. Germline lookup yields CDR1 SGHDT and CDR2 YYEEEE. The germline V and J ends were trimmed by 0 bases and 1 base, with 10 bases remaining between them. This CDR3 is built from 15 residues. CDR3 protein: CASSLAPASQETQYF. For the CDR3, the DNA is TGTGCCAGCAGCTTGGCCCCGGCAAGCCAAGAGACCCAGTACTTC. The whole variable domain, remainder taken from reference TRBV5-6 and TRBJ2-5, is DAGVTQSPTHLIKTRGQQVTLRCSPKSGHDTVSWYQQALGQGPQFIFQYYEEEERQRGNFPDRFSGHQFPNYSSELNVNALLLGDSALYLCASSLAPASQETQYFGPGTRLLVL.

V and J are TRBV19 and TRBJ1-4; 7 nucleotides match TRBD1. CDR1 is LNHDA and CDR2 is SQIVND in the germline V gene (reference sequence). V gave up 4 bases and J gave up 4 bases; unmatched junction bases: 3. The CDR3 length is 14 residues. DNA for the CDR3: TGTGCCAGTAGTAGACAGGGCATTAATGAAAAACTGTTTTTT. Translating it yields CASSRQGINEKLFF.

Many counts were recorded for this clone. The V call is TRBV27, the J call TRBJ1-2; TRBD1 agrees at 7 bases. The J segment lost 6 bases and the V segment lost 6 bases, leaving 7 bases of the junction unmatched. Germline V gives CDR1 MNHEY, CDR2 SMNVEV (reference sequence). CDR3 length: 13 amino acids. The CDR3 region has the DNA TGTGCCAGCAGCCGACAGGGAAATCATGGCTACACCTTC. Translated: CASSRQGNHGYTF.

The J gene is TRBJ1-2, the V gene TRBV11-1, with 9 bases fitting TRBD1. Germline trimming cut 1 base from V and 8 bases from J; bases unmatched to any gene: 5. The CDR3 has 14 amino acids. Germline CDR1 reads SGHAT; CDR2 reads FQDESV (reference sequence). The CDR3 reads CASSLGWTGDGYTF. The CDR3 DNA is TGTGCCAGCAGCTTAGGGTGGACAGGGGACGGCTACACCTTC.

In regard to this clone: The sample has other DNA sequences that encode this CDR3 too. The chain combines TRBV2 with TRBJ2-2; unclear D gene. CDR1 and CDR2 (germline): SNHLY, FYNNEI. The length of the CDR3 is 13 residues. V was shortened by 5 bases and J by 3 bases, with 7 bases between the two germline ends. In DNA form, the CDR3 reads TGTGCCAGCAGTAACGATTACACCGGGGAGCTGTTTTTT. Its protein is CASSNDYTGELFF.

This clone was recorded only once. V and J are TRBV4-2 and TRBJ1-6; D may be TRBD1 (5 bases). Trimming removed 2 bases at V and 7 bases at J, with 18 bases between. Germline assignment: CDR1 LGHNA and CDR2 YNFKEQ. This CDR3 is built from 17 residues. CDR3: CASSQSVGQGFNSPLHF. The DNA of the CDR3 is TGTGCCAGCAGCCAATCCGTGGGGCAGGGCTTCAATTCACCCCTCCACTTT.